This T cell receptor beta chain originates from a study of CD8 T cells in Susac syndrome. In the study overall: Within the group of sequenced Susac syndrome patients, roughly six had active disease and eight were in remission.

cDNA came from roughly 0.47 to 1 ug RNA primed by random hexamers. TCRdb fed the immunoSEQ multiplex PCR reads into MiXCR, producing one record per CDR3 protein. Of approximately 190,000 distinct CDR3 sequences in the sample, 95% were seen once. Study-wide results and caveats: The study admitted that it had a relatively small number of individuals in its TCR sequencing and HLA analysis.

Comments on this clonotype: Its antigen is as yet unknown.

The CDR3 runs 16 residues. Germline trimming cut 0 bases from V and 6 bases from J; bases unmatched to any gene: 8. CDR1 and CDR2 from the germline V gene are GTSNPN and SVGIG (reference sequence). CD8+ and CD4+ T cells from blood underwent TCR beta sequencing, which was carried out in a high-throughput format. Patients having Susac syndrome satisfied recently defined diagnostic criteria for definite or probable disease. This TCR derives from a human donor with Susac syndrome. The chain recombines TRBV30 with TRBJ1-6; 7 nucleotides match TRBD1. What was sequenced was CD4+ T cells from PBMCs. The CDR3 sequence: CAWSVIGDSLNSPLHF. The CDR3 DNA reads TGTGCCTGGAGTGTCATTGGGGACAGCCTTAATTCACCCCTCCACTTT.